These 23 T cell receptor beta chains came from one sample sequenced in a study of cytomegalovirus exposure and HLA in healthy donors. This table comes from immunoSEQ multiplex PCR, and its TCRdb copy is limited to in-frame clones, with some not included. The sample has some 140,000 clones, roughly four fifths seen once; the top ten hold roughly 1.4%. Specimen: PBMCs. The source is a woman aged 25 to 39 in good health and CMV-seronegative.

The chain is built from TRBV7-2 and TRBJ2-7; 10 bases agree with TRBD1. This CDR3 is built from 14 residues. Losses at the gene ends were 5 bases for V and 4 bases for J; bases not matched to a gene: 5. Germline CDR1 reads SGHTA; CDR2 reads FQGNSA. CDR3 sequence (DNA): TGTGCCAGCAGCCCGGGACAGGGGATGTACGAGCAGTACTTC. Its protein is CASSPGQGMYEQYF.

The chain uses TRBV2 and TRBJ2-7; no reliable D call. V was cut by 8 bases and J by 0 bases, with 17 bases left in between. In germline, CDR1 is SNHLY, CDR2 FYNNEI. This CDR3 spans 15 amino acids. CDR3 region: CASVKEVASSYEQYF. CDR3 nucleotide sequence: TGTGCCAGCGTGAAAGAGGTGGCGAGCTCCTACGAGCAGTACTTC.

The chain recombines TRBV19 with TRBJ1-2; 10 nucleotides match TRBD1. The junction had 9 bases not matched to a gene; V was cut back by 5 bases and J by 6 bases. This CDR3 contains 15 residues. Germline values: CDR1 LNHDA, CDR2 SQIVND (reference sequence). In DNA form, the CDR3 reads TGTGCCAGTAGTGACCCCGTGACAGGGGGCGATGGCTACACCTTC. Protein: CASSDPVTGGDGYTF.

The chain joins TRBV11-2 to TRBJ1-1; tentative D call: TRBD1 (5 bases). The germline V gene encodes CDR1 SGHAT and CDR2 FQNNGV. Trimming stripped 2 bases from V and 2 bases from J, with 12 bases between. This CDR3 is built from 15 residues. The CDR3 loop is CASSLSPGLNTEAFF. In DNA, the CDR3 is TGTGCCAGCAGCTTATCACCGGGACTCAACACTGAAGCTTTCTTT.

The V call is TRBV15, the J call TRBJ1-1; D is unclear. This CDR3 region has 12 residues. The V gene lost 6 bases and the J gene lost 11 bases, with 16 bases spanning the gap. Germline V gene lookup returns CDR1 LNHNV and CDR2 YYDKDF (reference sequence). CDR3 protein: CATSLFSGSAFF. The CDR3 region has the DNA TGTGCCACCAGTCTTTTCTCAGGTTCGGCTTTCTTT. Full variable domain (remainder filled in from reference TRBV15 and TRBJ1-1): DAMVIQNPRYQVTQFGKPVTLSCSQTLNHNVMYWYQQKSSQAPKLLFHYYDKDFNNEADTPDNFQSRRPNTSFCFLDIRSPGLGDTAMYLCATSLFSGSAFFGQGTRLTVV.

Here the CDR3 reads CASSFDSYEQYF. For the CDR3, the DNA is TGCGCCAGCAGCTTTGACAGCTACGAGCAGTACTTC. V and J are TRBV5-1 and TRBJ2-7, with D tentatively TRBD1 (5 bases). V was clipped by 2 bases and J by 3 bases, with 6 bases between them. CDR3 length: 12 amino acids. The germline gives CDR1 SGHRS, CDR2 YFSETQ. Variable domain in full (rest from reference TRBV5-1 and TRBJ2-7): KAGVTQTPRYLIKTRGQQVTLSCSPISGHRSVSWYQQTPGQGLQFLFEYFSETQRNKGNFPGRFSGRQFSNSRSEMNVSTLELGDSALYLCASSFDSYEQYFGPGTRLTVT.

As DNA, the CDR3 is TGTGCCACCCAGGGACACCCGCGCCCCTATGGCTACACCTTC. The encoded protein is CATQGHPRPYGYTF. V gene TRBV7-9 combines with J gene TRBJ1-2; D may be TRBD1 (6 bases). This CDR3 is built from 14 residues. V lost 10 bases, J lost 4 bases, and 19 bases lay in between. Germline loops: CDR1 SEHNR, CDR2 FQNEAQ (reference sequence). The variable domain in full, with the rest retrieved from reference TRBV7-9 and TRBJ1-2, is DTGVSQNPRHKITKRGQNVTFRCDPISEHNRLYWYRQTLGQGPEFLTYFQNEAQLEKSRLLSDRFSAERPKGSFSTLEIQRTEQGDSAMYLCATQGHPRPYGYTFGSGTRLTVV.

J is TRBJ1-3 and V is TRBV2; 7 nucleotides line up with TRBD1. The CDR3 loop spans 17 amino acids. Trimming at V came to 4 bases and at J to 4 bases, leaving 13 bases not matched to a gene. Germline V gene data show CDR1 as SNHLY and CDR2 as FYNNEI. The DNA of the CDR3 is TGTGCCAGCAGTGCCCTAGGGGGCCAGCTAATCGGAAACACCATATATTTT. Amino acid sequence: CASSALGGQLIGNTIYF. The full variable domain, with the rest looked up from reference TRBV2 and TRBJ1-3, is EPEVTQTPSHQVTQMGQEVILRCVPISNHLYFYWYRQILGQKVEFLVSFYNNEISEKSEIFDDQFSVERPDGSNFTLKIRSTKLEDSAMYFCASSALGGQLIGNTIYFGEGSWLTVV.

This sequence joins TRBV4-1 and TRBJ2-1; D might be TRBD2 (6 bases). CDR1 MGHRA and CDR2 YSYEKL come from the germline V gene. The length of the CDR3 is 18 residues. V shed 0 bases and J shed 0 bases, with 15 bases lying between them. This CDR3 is CASSQDQAGYSSYNEQFF. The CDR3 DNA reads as TGCGCCAGCAGCCAAGATCAAGCGGGCTATAGCTCCTACAATGAGCAGTTCTTC.

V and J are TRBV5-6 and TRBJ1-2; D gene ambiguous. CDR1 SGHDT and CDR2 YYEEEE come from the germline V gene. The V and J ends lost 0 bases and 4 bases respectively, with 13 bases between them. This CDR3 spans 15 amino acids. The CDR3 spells CASSLGAGVTYGYTF. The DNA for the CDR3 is TGTGCCAGCAGCTTGGGGGCAGGCGTTACCTATGGCTACACCTTC.

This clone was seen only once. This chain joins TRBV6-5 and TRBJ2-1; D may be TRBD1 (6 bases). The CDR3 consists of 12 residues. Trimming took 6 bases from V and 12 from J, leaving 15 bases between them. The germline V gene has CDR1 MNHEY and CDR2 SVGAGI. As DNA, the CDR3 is TGTGCCAGCAGCCCCAGGGGTGGGGGGCAGTTCTTC. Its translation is CASSPRGGGQFF.

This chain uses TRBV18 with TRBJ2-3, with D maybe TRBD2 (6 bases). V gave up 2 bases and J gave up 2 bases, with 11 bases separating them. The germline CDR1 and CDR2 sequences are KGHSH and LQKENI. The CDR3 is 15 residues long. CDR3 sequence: CASSPRTTITDTQYF. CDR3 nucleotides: TGTGCCAGCTCACCAAGGACTACAATCACAGATACGCAGTATTTT.

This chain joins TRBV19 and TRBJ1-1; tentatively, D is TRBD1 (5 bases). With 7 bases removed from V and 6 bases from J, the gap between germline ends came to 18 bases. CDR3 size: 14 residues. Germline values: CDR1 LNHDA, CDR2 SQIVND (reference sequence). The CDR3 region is CASNGVGGVAEAFF. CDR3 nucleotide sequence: TGTGCCAGTAACGGTGTTGGGGGGGTCGCTGAAGCTTTCTTT.

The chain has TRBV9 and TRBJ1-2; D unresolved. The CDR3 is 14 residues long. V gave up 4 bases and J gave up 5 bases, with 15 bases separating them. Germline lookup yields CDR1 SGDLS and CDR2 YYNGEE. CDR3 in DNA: TGTGCCAGCAGCCTGGGTCGGGGTCGGTATGGCTACACCTTC. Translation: CASSLGRGRYGYTF.

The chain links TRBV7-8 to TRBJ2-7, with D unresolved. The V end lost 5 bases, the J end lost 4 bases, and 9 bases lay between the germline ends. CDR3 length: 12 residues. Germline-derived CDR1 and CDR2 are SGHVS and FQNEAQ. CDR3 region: CASSKAIYEQYF. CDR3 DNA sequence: TGTGCCAGCAGCAAAGCTATATACGAGCAGTACTTC.

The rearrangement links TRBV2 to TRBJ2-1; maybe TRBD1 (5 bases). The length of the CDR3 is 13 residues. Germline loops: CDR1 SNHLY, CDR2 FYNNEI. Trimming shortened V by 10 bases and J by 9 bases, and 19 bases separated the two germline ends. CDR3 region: CATNQGILAEQFF. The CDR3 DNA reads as TGTGCCACCAACCAGGGAATCTTAGCTGAGCAGTTCTTC.

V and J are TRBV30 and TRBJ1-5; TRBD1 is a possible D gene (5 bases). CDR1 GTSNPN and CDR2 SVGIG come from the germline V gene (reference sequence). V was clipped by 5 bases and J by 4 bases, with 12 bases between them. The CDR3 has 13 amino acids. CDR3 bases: TGTGCCTGGGGCCAGGGCCCGAATCAGCCCCAGCATTTT. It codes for CAWGQGPNQPQHF. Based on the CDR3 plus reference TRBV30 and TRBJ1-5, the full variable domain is SQTIHQWPATLVQPVGSPLSLECTVEGTSNPNLYWYRQAAGRGLQLLFYSVGIGQISSEVPQNLSASRPQDRQFILSSKKLLLSDSGFYLCAWGQGPNQPQHFGDGTRLSIL.

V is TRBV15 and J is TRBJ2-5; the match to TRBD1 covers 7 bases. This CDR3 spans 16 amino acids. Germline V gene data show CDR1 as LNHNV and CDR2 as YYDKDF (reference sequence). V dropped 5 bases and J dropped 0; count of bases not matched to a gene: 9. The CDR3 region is CATSGWDSTYQETQYF. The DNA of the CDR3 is TGTGCCACCAGCGGATGGGACAGTACATACCAAGAGACCCAGTACTTC.

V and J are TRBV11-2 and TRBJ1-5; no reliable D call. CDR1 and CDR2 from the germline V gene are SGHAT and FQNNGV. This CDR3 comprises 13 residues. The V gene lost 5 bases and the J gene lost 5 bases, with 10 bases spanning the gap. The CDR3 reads CASSLGLYQPQHF. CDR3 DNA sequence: TGTGCCAGCAGCCTAGGTCTTTATCAGCCCCAGCATTTT.

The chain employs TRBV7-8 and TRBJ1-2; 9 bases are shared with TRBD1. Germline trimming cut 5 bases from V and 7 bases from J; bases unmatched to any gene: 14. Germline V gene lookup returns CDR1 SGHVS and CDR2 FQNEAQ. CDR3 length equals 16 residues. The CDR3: CASSPPQGAKGGGYTF. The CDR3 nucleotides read TGTGCCAGCAGCCCGCCACAGGGGGCCAAAGGAGGTGGCTACACCTTC.

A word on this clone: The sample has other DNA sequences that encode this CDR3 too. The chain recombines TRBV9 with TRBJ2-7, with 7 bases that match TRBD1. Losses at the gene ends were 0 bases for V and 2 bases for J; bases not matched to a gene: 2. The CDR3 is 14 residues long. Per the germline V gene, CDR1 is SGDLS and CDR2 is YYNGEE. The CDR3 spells CASSVGQGAYEQYF. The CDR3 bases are TGTGCCAGCAGCGTAGGTCAGGGGGCCTACGAGCAGTACTTC.

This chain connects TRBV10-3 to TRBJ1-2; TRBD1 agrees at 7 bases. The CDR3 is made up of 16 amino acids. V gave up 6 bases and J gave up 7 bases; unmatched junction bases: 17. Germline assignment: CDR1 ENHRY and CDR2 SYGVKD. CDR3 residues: CAIRPTTTGSGGGYTF. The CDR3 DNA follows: TGTGCCATCAGGCCAACGACGACAGGGTCCGGTGGTGGCTACACCTTC.

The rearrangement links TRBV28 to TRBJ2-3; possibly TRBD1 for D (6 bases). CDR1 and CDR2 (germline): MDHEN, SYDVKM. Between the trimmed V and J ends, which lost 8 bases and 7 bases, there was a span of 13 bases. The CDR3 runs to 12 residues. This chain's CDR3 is CASAWQGNTQYF. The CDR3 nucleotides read TGTGCCAGCGCCTGGCAGGGGAATACGCAGTATTTT.